The TCR beta chain under discussion was sequenced for a study of tumor-infiltrating lymphocytes in oesophageal squamous cell carcinoma. V lost 1 base to trimming and J lost 6 bases, with 20 bases between them. Germline V gives CDR1 SGHRS, CDR2 YFSETQ. The CDR3 has 17 residues. TCRdb processed the PCR reads anew with MiXCR; each CDR3 protein has one entry. Altogether approximately 9,400 distinct CDR3 sequences are present, 55% to 75% being singletons, with the ten largest covering 25% to 30%. This TCR came from a female donor with esophageal squamous cell carcinoma. The chain carries TRBV5-1 and TRBJ2-1; D possibly matches TRBD1 or TRBD2 (6 bases each). Sequencing was performed on esophageal tumor tissue. The CDR3 sequence: CASSLFGQGTLPNEQFF. In DNA, the CDR3 is TGCGCCAGCAGCTTGTTCGGCCAGGGGACTCTCCCCAATGAGCAGTTCTTC.